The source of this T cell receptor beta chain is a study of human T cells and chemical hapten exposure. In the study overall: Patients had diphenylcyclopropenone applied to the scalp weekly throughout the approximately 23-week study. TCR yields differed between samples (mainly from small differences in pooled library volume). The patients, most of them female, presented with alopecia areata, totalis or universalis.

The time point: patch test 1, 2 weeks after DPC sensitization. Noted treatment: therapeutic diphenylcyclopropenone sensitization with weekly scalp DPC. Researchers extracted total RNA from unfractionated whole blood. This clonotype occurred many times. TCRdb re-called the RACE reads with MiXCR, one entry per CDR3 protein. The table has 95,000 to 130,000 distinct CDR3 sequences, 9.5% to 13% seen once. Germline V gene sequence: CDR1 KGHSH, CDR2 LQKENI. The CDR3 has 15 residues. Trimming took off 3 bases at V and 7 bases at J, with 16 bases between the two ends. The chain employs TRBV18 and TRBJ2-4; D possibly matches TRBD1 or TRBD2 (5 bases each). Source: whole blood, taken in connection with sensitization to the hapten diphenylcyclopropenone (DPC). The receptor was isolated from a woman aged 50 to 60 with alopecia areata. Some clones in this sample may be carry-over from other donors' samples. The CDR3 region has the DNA TGTGCCAGCTCACCCGCCTCCGGGGCGATGAACATTCAGTACTTC. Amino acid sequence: CASSPASGAMNIQYF.